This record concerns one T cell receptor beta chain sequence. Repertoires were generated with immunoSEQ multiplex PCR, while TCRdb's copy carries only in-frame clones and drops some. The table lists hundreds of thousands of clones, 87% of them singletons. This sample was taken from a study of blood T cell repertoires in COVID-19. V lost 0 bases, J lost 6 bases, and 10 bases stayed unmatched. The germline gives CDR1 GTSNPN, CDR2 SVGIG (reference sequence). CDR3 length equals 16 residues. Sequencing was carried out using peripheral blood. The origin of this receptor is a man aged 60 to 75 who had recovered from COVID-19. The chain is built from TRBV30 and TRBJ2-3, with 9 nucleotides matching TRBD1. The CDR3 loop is CAWSVSLQGARDTQYF. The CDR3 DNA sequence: TGTGCCTGGAGTGTATCTTTACAGGGGGCAAGGGATACGCAGTATTTT. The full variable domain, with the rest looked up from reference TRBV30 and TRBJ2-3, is SQTIHQWPATLVQPVGSPLSLECTVEGTSNPNLYWYRQAAGRGLQLLFYSVGIGQISSEVPQNLSASRPQDRQFILSSKKLLLSDSGFYLCAWSVSLQGARDTQYFGPGTRLTVL.